This is a list of T cell receptor beta chains from one sample in a study of beta chain features in type 1 diabetes. Profiled with immunoSEQ multiplex PCR; TCRdb holds only in-frame clones, not every one. Among just over 600,000 clones listed, roughly a sixth were seen once. Sequenced sample: naive CD4+ T cells from blood. Receptor source: a man between 18 and 29 years old in good health. The CDR3 runs from the conserved cysteine through the conserved F or W. A D gene is named only where the DNA matches it firmly. Clone size is not always given. Where it is, it says once, few, many or a class for expanded clones.

v_gene: TRBV9
d_gene: -
j_gene: TRBJ1-6
abundance: few
CDR3aa: CASSVEPTGRNSPLHF
CDR3nt: TGTGCCAGCAGCGTAGAGCCGACAGGCCGTAATTCACCCCTCCACTTT

v_gene: TRBV7-3
d_gene: -
j_gene: TRBJ1-1
abundance: -
CDR3aa: CASGPGRTTEAFF
CDR3nt: TGTGCCAGCGGGCCGGGACGGACCACTGAAGCTTTCTTT

v_gene: TRBV5-4
d_gene: -
j_gene: TRBJ1-1
abundance: few
CDR3aa: CASIPTRDAVEAFF
CDR3nt: TGTGCCAGCATCCCCACGAGAGACGCCGTGGAAGCTTTCTTT

v_gene: TRBV19
d_gene: TRBD1
j_gene: TRBJ1-2
abundance: few
CDR3aa: CASSMWGQGNGYTF
CDR3nt: TGTGCCAGTAGTATGTGGGGACAGGGGAATGGCTACACCTTC

v_gene: TRBV9
d_gene: -
j_gene: TRBJ1-2
abundance: -
CDR3aa: CASSLQGGGTYGYTF
CDR3nt: TGTGCCAGCAGCCTCCAAGGGGGGGGAACCTATGGCTACACCTTC

v_gene: TRBV19
d_gene: -
j_gene: TRBJ2-3
abundance: -
CDR3aa: CASSRTGGQGDTQYF
CDR3nt: TGTGCCAGTAGTAGGACCGGGGGGCAGGGAGATACGCAGTATTTT

v_gene: TRBV10-3
d_gene: -
j_gene: TRBJ2-2
abundance: -
CDR3aa: CAISELTGSGELFF
CDR3nt: TGTGCCATCAGTGAGCTGACAGGATCCGGGGAGCTGTTTTTT

v_gene: TRBV28
d_gene: -
j_gene: TRBJ1-2
abundance: few
CDR3aa: CASKVQGLNYGYTF
CDR3nt: TGTGCCAGCAAGGTCCAGGGGTTAAACTATGGCTACACCTTC

v_gene: TRBV27
d_gene: -
j_gene: TRBJ2-4
abundance: -
CDR3aa: CASSSVSLGKNIQYF
CDR3nt: TGTGCCAGCAGTTCGGTTAGCTTGGGCAAAAACATTCAGTACTTC

v_gene: TRBV9
d_gene: TRBD2
j_gene: TRBJ2-3
abundance: -
CDR3aa: CASVPGLAADTQYF
CDR3nt: TGTGCCAGCGTTCCGGGACTAGCGGCAGATACGCAGTATTTT

v_gene: TRBV4-1
d_gene: -
j_gene: TRBJ2-7
abundance: few
CDR3aa: CASSVTGYEQYF
CDR3nt: TGCGCCAGCAGCGTGACAGGCTACGAGCAGTACTTC

v_gene: TRBV7-2
d_gene: TRBD2
j_gene: TRBJ2-3
abundance: -
CDR3aa: CASSVRSGLEDTQYF
CDR3nt: TGTGCCAGCAGCGTTCGTAGCGGGCTGGAAGATACGCAGTATTTT

v_gene: TRBV4-1
d_gene: TRBD1
j_gene: TRBJ1-6
abundance: -
CDR3aa: CASSQQGAESPLHF
CDR3nt: TGCGCCAGCAGCCAACAGGGGGCTGAATCACCCCTCCACTTT

v_gene: TRBV10-3
d_gene: -
j_gene: TRBJ1-1
abundance: few
CDR3aa: CAISDRGGKAFF
CDR3nt: TGTGCCATCAGTGACAGGGGAGGCAAAGCTTTCTTT

v_gene: TRBV19
d_gene: -
j_gene: TRBJ2-7
abundance: few
CDR3aa: CASSIRPTYEQYF
CDR3nt: TGTGCCAGTAGTATCCGTCCCACCTACGAGCAGTACTTC

v_gene: TRBV10-3
d_gene: -
j_gene: TRBJ2-7
abundance: -
CDR3aa: CAISEMWARDYEQYF
CDR3nt: TGTGCCATCAGTGAAATGTGGGCGCGGGACTACGAGCAGTACTTC

v_gene: TRBV6-6
d_gene: TRBD1
j_gene: TRBJ2-3
abundance: few
CDR3aa: CASRWTGGLPDTQYF
CDR3nt: TGTGCCAGCAGGTGGACAGGGGGCTTGCCAGATACGCAGTATTTT

v_gene: TRBV7-9
d_gene: -
j_gene: TRBJ2-1
abundance: few
CDR3aa: CASSLGWGGSSYNEQFF
CDR3nt: TGTGCCAGCAGCTTAGGTTGGGGAGGAAGCTCCTACAATGAGCAGTTCTTC

v_gene: TRBV7-2
d_gene: -
j_gene: TRBJ1-5
abundance: -
CDR3aa: CASSLIANSNQPQHF
CDR3nt: TGTGCCAGCAGCTTGATAGCCAACTCCAATCAGCCCCAGCATTTT

v_gene: TRBV18
d_gene: TRBD2
j_gene: TRBJ2-3
abundance: few
CDR3aa: CASSPSRTSGGTSTDTQYF
CDR3nt: TGTGCCAGCTCACCATCCCGGACTAGCGGGGGGACTAGCACAGATACGCAGTATTTT

v_gene: TRBV6-6
d_gene: -
j_gene: TRBJ1-2
abundance: few
CDR3aa: CASSPHEVNYGYTF
CDR3nt: TGTGCCAGCAGCCCACACGAGGTTAACTATGGCTACACCTTC

v_gene: TRBV7-2
d_gene: -
j_gene: TRBJ1-3
abundance: -
CDR3aa: CASSSGNTIYF
CDR3nt: TGTGCCAGCAGCTCTGGAAACACCATATATTTT

v_gene: TRBV19
d_gene: TRBD2
j_gene: TRBJ2-1
abundance: -
CDR3aa: CAAGRVEQFF
CDR3nt: TGTGCGGCGGGGAGGGTTGAGCAGTTCTTC

v_gene: TRBV18
d_gene: -
j_gene: TRBJ1-5
abundance: few
CDR3aa: CASSPSMAAGPQHF
CDR3nt: TGTGCCAGCTCACCATCCATGGCCGCGGGGCCCCAGCATTTT

v_gene: TRBV5-6
d_gene: -
j_gene: TRBJ1-5
abundance: few
CDR3aa: CASSGSGWGSDSNQPQHF
CDR3nt: TGTGCCAGCAGCGGGTCAGGCTGGGGGTCCGATAGCAATCAGCCCCAGCATTTT

v_gene: TRBV21-1
d_gene: -
j_gene: TRBJ1-4
abundance: -
CDR3aa: CASSKKDRVGEKLFF
CDR3nt: TGTGCCAGCAGCAAGAAGGACAGGGTGGGAGAAAAACTGTTTTTT

v_gene: TRBV19
d_gene: TRBD2
j_gene: TRBJ2-1
abundance: -
CDR3aa: CASSKGLLRHYYNEQFF
CDR3nt: TGTGCCAGTAGTAAGGGACTACTTCGCCACTACTACAATGAGCAGTTCTTC

v_gene: TRBV5-1
d_gene: -
j_gene: TRBJ2-5
abundance: -
CDR3aa: CASSPEVKETQYF
CDR3nt: TGCGCCAGCAGCCCTGAGGTTAAAGAGACCCAGTACTTC

v_gene: TRBV7-2
d_gene: -
j_gene: TRBJ2-7
abundance: few
CDR3aa: CASSSLGGRQTYYEQYF
CDR3nt: TGTGCCAGCAGCTCACTAGGAGGGCGCCAAACCTACTACGAGCAGTACTTC

v_gene: TRBV5-1
d_gene: -
j_gene: TRBJ2-5
abundance: -
CDR3aa: CASSLVTGRGETQYF
CDR3nt: TGCGCCAGCAGCTTGGTTACAGGACGGGGGGAGACCCAGTACTTC

v_gene: TRBV7-9
d_gene: -
j_gene: TRBJ2-3
abundance: few
CDR3aa: CASSLSAGLTDTQYF
CDR3nt: TGTGCCAGCAGCTTAAGCGCAGGGCTCACAGATACGCAGTATTTT

v_gene: TRBV7-2
d_gene: TRBD1
j_gene: TRBJ2-4
abundance: few
CDR3aa: CASSQDRGQLAKNIQYF
CDR3nt: TGTGCCAGCAGCCAGGACAGGGGACAACTAGCCAAAAACATTCAGTACTTC

v_gene: TRBV7-9
d_gene: -
j_gene: TRBJ2-5
abundance: -
CDR3aa: CASSPPGGRETQYF
CDR3nt: TGTGCCAGCAGTCCCCCAGGAGGGAGAGAGACCCAGTACTTC

v_gene: TRBV9
d_gene: TRBD1
j_gene: TRBJ1-4
abundance: -
CDR3aa: CASSPRQGRTEKLFF
CDR3nt: TGTGCCAGCAGCCCCCGACAGGGGAGGACGGAAAAACTGTTTTTT

v_gene: TRBV19
d_gene: -
j_gene: TRBJ1-3
abundance: -
CDR3aa: CATRGSGNTIYF
CDR3nt: TGTGCCACCAGAGGCTCTGGAAACACCATATATTTT

v_gene: TRBV19
d_gene: -
j_gene: TRBJ2-7
abundance: -
CDR3aa: CASSWAGTHYEQYF
CDR3nt: TGTGCCAGTAGTTGGGCCGGGACACACTACGAGCAGTACTTC